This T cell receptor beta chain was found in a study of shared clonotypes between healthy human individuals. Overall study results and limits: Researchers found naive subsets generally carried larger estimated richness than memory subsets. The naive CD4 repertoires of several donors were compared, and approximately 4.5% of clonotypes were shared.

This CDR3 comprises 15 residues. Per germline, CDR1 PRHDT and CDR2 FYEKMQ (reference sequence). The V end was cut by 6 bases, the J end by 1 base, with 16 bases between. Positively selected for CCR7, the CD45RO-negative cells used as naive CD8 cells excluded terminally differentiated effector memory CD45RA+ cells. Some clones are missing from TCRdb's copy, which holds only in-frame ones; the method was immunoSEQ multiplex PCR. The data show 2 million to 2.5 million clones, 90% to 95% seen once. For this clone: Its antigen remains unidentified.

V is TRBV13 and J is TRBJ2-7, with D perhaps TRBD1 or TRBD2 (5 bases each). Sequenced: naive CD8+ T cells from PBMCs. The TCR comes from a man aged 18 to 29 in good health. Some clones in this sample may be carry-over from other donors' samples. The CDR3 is CASSTGGTASYEQYF. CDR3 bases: TGTGCCAGCAGTACCGGTGGGACCGCGTCCTACGAGCAGTACTTC.